This TCR beta chain was identified in a study of shared clonotypes between healthy human individuals. Naive-designated CD8 cells lacked CD45RO, were positively enriched for CCR7, and omitted terminally differentiated effector memory CD45RA+ cells. Clones were sequenced by immunoSEQ multiplex PCR, and TCRdb holds only the in-frame ones, with some missing. The repertoire has around 620,000 clones, about 95% of them found once; the top ten carry approximately 0.11%. V lost 4 bases, J lost 1 base, and 5 bases stayed unmatched. The CDR3 consists of 15 residues. Germline values: CDR1 SEHNR, CDR2 FQNEAQ (reference sequence).

Sequenced input: naive CD8+ T cells sorted from blood. This TCR derives from a woman aged 25 to 39 in good health. The chain links TRBV7-9 to TRBJ2-5; 8 bases agree with TRBD1. The CDR3 DNA reads TGTGCCAGCAGCTCGACCCAGGGGGCCCAAGAGACCCAGTACTTC. Amino acids: CASSSTQGAQETQYF.